This T cell receptor beta chain was documented in a study of blood T cell repertoires in COVID-19. The assay was immunoSEQ multiplex PCR, and TCRdb's table has in-frame clones only and misses some. The table has under 150,000 clones, 65% to 90% seen once; the top ten hold 8% to 9.5%. Trimming cost V 4 bases and J 5 bases; bases outside gene matches: 4. This CDR3 spans 15 amino acids. CDR1 and CDR2 (germline): SGHNT, YYREEE (reference sequence). The sequence was collected from a woman between 55 and 75 years old with active or convalescent COVID-19. The J gene is TRBJ2-1, the V gene TRBV5-4; 12 bases map to TRBD2. The specimen sequenced was peripheral blood. The CDR3 loop is CASSRTSGTDNEQFF. The CDR3 DNA is TGTGCCAGCAGCCGGACTAGCGGGACAGACAATGAGCAGTTCTTC.